One and the same sample provided the 5 T cell receptor beta chains below, sequenced in a study of control samples from healthy donors and cancer patients. Measured with immunoSEQ multiplex PCR; TCRdb has only the in-frame clones, and not every one. The data hold some 140,000 clones, with roughly nine tenths observed a single time. The sequenced material came from blood. The source is a woman aged 30 to 39 in good health.

This clone was detected only once. This chain connects TRBV10-3 to TRBJ1-1; the D gene is possibly TRBD1 (5 bases). Germline V gives CDR1 ENHRY, CDR2 SYGVKD. The CDR3 extends over 15 amino acids. Trimming stripped 0 bases from V and 2 bases from J, with 10 bases between. This CDR3 is CAISESSQGNTEAFF. The CDR3 DNA sequence: TGTGCCATCAGTGAGTCGAGTCAGGGAAACACTGAAGCTTTCTTT.

The rearrangement links TRBV19 to TRBJ1-5; 9 bases match TRBD1. Germline V gene data show CDR1 as LNHDA and CDR2 as SQIVND (reference sequence). The trim removed 4 bases at V and 0 bases at J, leaving 4 bases unmatched. This CDR3 is built from 16 residues. DNA for the CDR3: TGTGCCAGTAGTAAGGGACAGGGATATAGCAATCAGCCCCAGCATTTT. Translating it yields CASSKGQGYSNQPQHF.

The V gene is TRBV6-1, the J gene TRBJ2-2, with TRBD2 matching 11 bases. The CDR3 covers 16 residues. J lost 5 bases, V lost 2 bases, and 4 bases had no gene match. Germline loops: CDR1 MNHNS, CDR2 SASEGT. The DNA of the CDR3 is TGTGCCAGCAGTGAACCTAGCGGGAGGTTTACCGGGGAGCTGTTTTTT. It specifies CASSEPSGRFTGELFF.

The V call is TRBV6-6, the J call TRBJ2-1, with 8 bases identical to TRBD2. Germline CDR1 is MNHNY and CDR2 is SVGAGI (reference sequence). The CDR3 length is 16 residues. After removal of 2 bases from V and 6 bases from J, the junction contained 9 bases not matched to a gene. CDR3 in amino acids: CASSYEGGRRGNEQFF. CDR3 bases: TGTGCCAGCAGTTACGAGGGCGGGAGGAGGGGCAATGAGCAGTTCTTC.

This clone was counted a single time. CDR3: CASSQEAGDQPQHF. DNA of the CDR3: TGTGCCAGCAGCCAAGAGGCAGGGGACCAGCCCCAGCATTTT. This chain connects TRBV3-1 (or the pseudogene TRBV3-2) to TRBJ1-5; a possible D gene is TRBD1 (6 bases). CDR3 size: 14 residues. Germline CDR1 LGHDT, CDR2 YNNKEL (reference sequence). Trimming stripped 0 bases from V and 7 bases from J, with 10 bases between.